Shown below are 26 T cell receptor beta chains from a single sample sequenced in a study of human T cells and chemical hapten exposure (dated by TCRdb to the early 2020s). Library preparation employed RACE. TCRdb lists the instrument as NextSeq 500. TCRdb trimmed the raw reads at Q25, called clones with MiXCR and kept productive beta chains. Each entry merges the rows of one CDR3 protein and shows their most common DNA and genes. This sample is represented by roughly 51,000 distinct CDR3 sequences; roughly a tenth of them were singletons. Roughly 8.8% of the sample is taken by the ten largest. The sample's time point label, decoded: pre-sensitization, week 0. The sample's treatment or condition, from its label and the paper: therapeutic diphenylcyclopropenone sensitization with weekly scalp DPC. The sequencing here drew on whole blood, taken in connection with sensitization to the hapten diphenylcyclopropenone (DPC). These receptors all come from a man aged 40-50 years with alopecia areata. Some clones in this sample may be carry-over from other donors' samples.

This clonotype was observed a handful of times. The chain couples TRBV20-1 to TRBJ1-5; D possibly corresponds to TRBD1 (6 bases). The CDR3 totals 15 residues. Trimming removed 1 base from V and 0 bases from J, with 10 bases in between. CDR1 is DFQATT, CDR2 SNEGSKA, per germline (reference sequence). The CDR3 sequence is CSARAQGLSNQPQHF. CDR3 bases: TGCAGTGCTAGAGCACAGGGCCTTAGCAATCAGCCCCAGCATTTT.

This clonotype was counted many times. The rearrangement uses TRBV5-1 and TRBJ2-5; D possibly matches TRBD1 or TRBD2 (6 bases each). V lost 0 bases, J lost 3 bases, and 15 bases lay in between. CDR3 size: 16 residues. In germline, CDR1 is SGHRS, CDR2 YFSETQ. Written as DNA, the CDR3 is TGCGCCAGCAGCTTGGCGGGGGCAAGGGATAAAGAGACCCAGTACTTC. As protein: CASSLAGARDKETQYF.

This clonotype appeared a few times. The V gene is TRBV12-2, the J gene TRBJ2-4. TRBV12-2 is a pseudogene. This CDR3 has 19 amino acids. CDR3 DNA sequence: TGTGCAAGTCGCTTAACGTCCTTTGGCGGAATGCTAGCCAAAAACATTCAGTACTTC. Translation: CASRLTSFGGMLAKNIQYF.

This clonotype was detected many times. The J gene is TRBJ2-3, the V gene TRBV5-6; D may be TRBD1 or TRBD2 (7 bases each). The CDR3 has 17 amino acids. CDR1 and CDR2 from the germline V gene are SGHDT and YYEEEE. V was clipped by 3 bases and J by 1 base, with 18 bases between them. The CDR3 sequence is CASSSYRGGGGTDTQYF. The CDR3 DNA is TGTGCCAGCAGCTCCTACAGGGGAGGGGGCGGCACAGATACGCAGTATTTT.

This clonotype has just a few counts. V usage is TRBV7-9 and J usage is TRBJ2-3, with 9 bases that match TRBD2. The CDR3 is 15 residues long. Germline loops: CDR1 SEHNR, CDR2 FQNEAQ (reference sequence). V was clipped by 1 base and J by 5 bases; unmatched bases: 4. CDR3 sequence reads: CASSLVAGVRDTQYF. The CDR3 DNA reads TGTGCCAGCAGCTTAGTAGCGGGAGTGAGAGATACGCAGTATTTT.

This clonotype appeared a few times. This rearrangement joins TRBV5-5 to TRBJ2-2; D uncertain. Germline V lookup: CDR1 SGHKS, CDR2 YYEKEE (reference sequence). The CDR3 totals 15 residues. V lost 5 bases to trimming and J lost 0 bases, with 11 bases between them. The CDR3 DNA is TGTGCCAGCAGTTCCAGCGCCTCGAACACCGGGGAGCTGTTTTTT. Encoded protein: CASSSSASNTGELFF.

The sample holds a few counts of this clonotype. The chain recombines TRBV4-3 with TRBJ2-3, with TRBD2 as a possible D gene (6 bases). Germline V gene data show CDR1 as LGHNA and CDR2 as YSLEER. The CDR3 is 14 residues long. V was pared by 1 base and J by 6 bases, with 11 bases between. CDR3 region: CASSQGGEWDTQYF. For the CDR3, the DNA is TGCGCCAGCAGCCAAGGGGGGGAGTGGGATACGCAGTATTTT.

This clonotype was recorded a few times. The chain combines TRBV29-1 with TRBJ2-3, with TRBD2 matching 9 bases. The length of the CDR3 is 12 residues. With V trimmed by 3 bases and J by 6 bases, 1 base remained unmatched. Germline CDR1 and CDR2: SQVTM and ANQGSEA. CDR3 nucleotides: TGCAGCGTTGAGCGGGAGGGGGATACGCAGTATTTT. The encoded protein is CSVEREGDTQYF.

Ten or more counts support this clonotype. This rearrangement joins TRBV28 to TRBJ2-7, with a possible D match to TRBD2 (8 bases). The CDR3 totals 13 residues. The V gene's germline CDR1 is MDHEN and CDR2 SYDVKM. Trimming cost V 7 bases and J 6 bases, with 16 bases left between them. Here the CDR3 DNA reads TGTGCCAGCACCCGGGAGGGGGCGGGCGAGCAGTACTTC. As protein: CASTREGAGEQYF.

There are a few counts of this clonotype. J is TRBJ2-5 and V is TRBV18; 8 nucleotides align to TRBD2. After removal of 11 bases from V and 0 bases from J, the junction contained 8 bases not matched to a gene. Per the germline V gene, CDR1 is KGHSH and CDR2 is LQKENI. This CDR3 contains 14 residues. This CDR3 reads CAGNAGGYQETQYF. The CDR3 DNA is TGTGCCGGCAACGCGGGGGGCTACCAAGAGACCCAGTACTTC.

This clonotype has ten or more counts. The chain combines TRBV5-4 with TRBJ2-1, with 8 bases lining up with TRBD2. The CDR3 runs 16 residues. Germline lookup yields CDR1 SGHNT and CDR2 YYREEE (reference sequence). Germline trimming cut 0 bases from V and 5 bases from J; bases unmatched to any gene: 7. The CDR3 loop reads CASSLDIAGSDNEQFF. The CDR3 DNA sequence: TGTGCCAGCAGCTTGGATATAGCGGGGTCTGACAATGAGCAGTTCTTC.

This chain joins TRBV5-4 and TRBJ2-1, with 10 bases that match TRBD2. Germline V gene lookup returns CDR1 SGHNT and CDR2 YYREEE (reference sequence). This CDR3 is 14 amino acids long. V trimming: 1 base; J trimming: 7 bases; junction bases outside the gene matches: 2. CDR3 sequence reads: CASSLSGRGNEQFF. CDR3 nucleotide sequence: TGTGCCAGCAGCTTGAGCGGGAGGGGGAATGAGCAGTTCTTC.

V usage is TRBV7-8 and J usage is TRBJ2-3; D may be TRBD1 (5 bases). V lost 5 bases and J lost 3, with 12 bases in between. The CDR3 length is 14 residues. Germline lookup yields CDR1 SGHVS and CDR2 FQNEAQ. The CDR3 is CASSVRDMTDTQYF. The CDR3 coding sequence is TGTGCCAGCAGCGTCAGGGATATGACAGATACGCAGTATTTT.

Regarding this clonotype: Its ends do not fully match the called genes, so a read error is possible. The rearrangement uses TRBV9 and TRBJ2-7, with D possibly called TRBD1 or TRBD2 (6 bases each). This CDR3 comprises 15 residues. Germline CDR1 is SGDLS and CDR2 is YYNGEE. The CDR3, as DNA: TGTGCCAACAGCCTCCCGGGGGCCCGGGTATACGAGCAGTACTTC. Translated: CANSLPGARVYEQYF. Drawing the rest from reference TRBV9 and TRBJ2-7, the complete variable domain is DSGVTQTPKHLITATGQRVTLRCSPRSGDLSVYWYQQSLDQGLQFLIQYYNGEERAKGNILERFSAQQFPDLHSELNLSSLELGDSALYFCANSLPGARVYEQYFGPGTRLTVT.

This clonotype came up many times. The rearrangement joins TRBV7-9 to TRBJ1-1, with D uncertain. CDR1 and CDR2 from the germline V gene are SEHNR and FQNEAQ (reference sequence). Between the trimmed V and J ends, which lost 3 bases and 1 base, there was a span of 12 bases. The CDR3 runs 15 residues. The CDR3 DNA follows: TGTGCCAGCAGCTTGTGGATGTCAAAGAACACTGAAGCTTTCTTT. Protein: CASSLWMSKNTEAFF.

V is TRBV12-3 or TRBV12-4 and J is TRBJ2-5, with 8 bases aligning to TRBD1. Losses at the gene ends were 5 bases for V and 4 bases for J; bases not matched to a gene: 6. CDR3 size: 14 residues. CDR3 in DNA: TGTGCCAGCAGTCCTCGACAGGGGTTAGAGACCCAGTACTTC. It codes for CASSPRQGLETQYF.

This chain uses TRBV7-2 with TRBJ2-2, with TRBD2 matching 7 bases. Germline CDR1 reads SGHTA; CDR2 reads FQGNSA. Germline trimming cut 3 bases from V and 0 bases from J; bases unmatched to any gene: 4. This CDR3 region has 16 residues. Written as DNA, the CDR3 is TGTGCCAGCAGCTTGGGTCTAGCGGCGAACACCGGGGAGCTGTTTTTT. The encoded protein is CASSLGLAANTGELFF.

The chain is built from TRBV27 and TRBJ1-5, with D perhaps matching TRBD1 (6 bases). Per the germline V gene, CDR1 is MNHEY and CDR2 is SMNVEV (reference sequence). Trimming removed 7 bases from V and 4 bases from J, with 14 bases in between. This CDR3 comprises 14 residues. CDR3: CASKKQGTNQPQHF. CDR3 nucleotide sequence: TGTGCCAGCAAAAAGCAGGGGACTAATCAGCCCCAGCATTTT.

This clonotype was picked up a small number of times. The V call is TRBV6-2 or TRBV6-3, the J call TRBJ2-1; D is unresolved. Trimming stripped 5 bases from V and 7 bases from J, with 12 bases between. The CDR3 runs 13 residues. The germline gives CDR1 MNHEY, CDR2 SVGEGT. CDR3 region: CASSPPRANEQFF. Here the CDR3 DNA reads TGTGCCAGCAGTCCTCCCCGCGCGAATGAGCAGTTCTTC.

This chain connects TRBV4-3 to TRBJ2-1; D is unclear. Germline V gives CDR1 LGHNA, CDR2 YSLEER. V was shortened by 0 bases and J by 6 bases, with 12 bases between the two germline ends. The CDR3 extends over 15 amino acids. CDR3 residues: CASSQDYFVSNEQFF. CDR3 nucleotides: TGCGCCAGCAGCCAAGACTATTTCGTATCCAATGAGCAGTTCTTC.

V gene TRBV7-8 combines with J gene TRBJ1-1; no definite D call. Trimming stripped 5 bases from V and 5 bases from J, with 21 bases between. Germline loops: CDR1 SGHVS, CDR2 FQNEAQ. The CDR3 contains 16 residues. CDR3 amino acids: CASSRNRQASRTEAFF. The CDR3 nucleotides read TGTGCCAGCAGCCGTAACCGGCAGGCCTCTAGGACTGAAGCTTTCTTT.

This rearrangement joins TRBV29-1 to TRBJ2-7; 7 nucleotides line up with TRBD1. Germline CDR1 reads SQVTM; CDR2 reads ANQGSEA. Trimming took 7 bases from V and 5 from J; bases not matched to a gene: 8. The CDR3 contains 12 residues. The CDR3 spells CSARKDRNEQYF. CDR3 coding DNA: TGCAGCGCCAGAAAGGACAGGAACGAGCAGTACTTC.

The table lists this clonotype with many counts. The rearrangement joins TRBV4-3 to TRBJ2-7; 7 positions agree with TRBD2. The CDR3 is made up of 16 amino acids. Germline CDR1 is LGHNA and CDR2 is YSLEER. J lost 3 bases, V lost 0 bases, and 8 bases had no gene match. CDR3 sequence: CASSQETSGADYEQYF. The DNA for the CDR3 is TGCGCCAGCAGCCAAGAAACGAGCGGGGCCGACTACGAGCAGTACTTC.

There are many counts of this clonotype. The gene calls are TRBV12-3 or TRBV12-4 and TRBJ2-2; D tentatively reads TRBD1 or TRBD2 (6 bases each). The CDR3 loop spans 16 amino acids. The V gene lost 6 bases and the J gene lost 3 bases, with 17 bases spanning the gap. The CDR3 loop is CASSPRGPGYTGELFF. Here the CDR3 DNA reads TGTGCCAGCAGCCCCCGGGGGCCGGGCTACACCGGGGAGCTGTTTTTT.

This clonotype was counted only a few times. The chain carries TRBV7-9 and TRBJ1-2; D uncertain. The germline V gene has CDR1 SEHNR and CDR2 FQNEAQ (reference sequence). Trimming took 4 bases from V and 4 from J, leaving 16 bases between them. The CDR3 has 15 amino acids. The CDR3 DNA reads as TGTGCCAGCAGCTCATTGACTACCTCTAGCTATGGCTACACCTTC. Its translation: CASSSLTTSSYGYTF.

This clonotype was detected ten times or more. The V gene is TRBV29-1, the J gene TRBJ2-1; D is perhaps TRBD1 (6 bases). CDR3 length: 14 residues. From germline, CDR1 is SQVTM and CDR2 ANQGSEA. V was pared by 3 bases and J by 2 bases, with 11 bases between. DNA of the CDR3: TGCAGCGTTGAGGACAGTAATACCTACAATGAGCAGTTCTTC. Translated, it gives CSVEDSNTYNEQFF.